These 13 T cell receptor beta chains originate from one sample sequenced in a study of tissue T cells after allogeneic stem cell transplantation. Using immunoSEQ multiplex PCR, the repertoire was profiled, and TCRdb retains in-frame clones only, with some absent. The sample holds 2,000 or so clones, around 50% seen once. As for time point: mouse harvest day 7 after allogeneic transplant. The graft held 10^6 splenic CD5+ T cells and 10^7 T-cell-depleted bone marrow cells. Sequenced: liver tissue. These receptors were taken from a female BALB/c mouse given C57BL/6 T cells with graft-versus-host disease after an allogeneic hematopoietic cell transplant.

With regard to this clone: Gene names denote mouse genes. The CDR3 is CAWKPGQYNSPLYF. CDR3 DNA, as far as it was read: TGTGCCTGGAAACCGGGACAATATAATTCGCCCCTCTAC. The V and J genes are TRBV31 and TRBJ1-6; maybe TRBD1 (6 bases). The read is 1 residue too short to cover the CDR3 end, so that end is filled in from the germline J gene. TRBJ1-6 is an ORF, with its function uncertain. Germline V gene sequence: CDR1 GKSSPN, CDR2 SITVG. The CDR3 length is 14 residues. V was clipped by 4 bases and J by 4 bases, with 11 bases between them.

A note on this clone: Genes and germline come from the mouse. Read sequence stops 1 residue before the CDR3 end, and the germline J gene provides the missing end. The chain joins TRBV5 to TRBJ1-5; the D gene is possibly TRBD1 (5 bases). CDR3 length equals 12 residues. V was clipped by 2 bases and J by 7 bases, with 6 bases between them. Germline CDR1 is LGHNA and CDR2 is YNLKQL (reference sequence). The CDR3 spells CASSQQGQAPLF. The sequenced part of the CDR3 DNA is TGTGCCAGCAGCCAACAGGGTCAGGCTCCGCTT.

Comment on this clone: Mouse germline and gene names are used. The sequenced fragment ends 1 residue before the CDR3 boundary, so the rest is inferred from the germline J gene. This chain uses TRBV12-1 with TRBJ2-5; D remains ambiguous. Germline lookup yields CDR1 SGHSN and CDR2 HYEKVE. Trimming pared 3 bases from V and 3 bases from J, leaving 6 bases between. The CDR3 is made up of 12 amino acids. The covered CDR3 bases are TGTGCCAGCTCTTTCAGTCAAGACACCCAGTAC. Protein: CASSFSQDTQY. The CDR3 reads in full as CASSFSQDTQYF.

As to this clone: The genes are named according to mouse. The missing CDR3 end, 1 residue past where the read stops, is filled in from the germline J gene. This chain joins TRBV3 and TRBJ2-3; 11 bases map to TRBD2. The CDR3 is made up of 15 amino acids. Trimming removed 5 bases from V and 3 bases from J; junction bases left unmatched: 4. CDR1 and CDR2 (germline): SNHLY, FYNGKV (reference sequence). The CDR3 loop is CASSGRTGGAETLYF. The part of the CDR3 DNA that was read is TGTGCCAGCAGCGGACGGACTGGGGGGGCAGAAACGCTGTAT. The full variable domain, in which reference TRBV3 and TRBJ2-3 provide the parts outside the CDR3, is GPKVLQIPSHQIIDMGQMVTLNCDPVSNHLYFYWYKQILGQQMEFLVNFYNGKVMEKSKLFKDQFSVERPDGSYFTLKIQPTALEDSAVYFCASSGRTGGAETLYFGSGTRLTVL.

About this clone itself: All gene names here are mouse names. The read ends 1 residue shy of where the CDR3 ends; the end is completed using the germline J gene. The chain uses TRBV31 and TRBJ2-7, with 9 bases lining up with TRBD2. The CDR3 length is 12 residues. V shed 4 bases and J 4 bases; nucleotides not matched to a gene: 2. Per germline, CDR1 GKSSPN and CDR2 SITVG. The covered CDR3 bases are TGTGCCTGGACGGGGACTGGGTATGAACAGTAC. This sequence encodes CAWTGTGYEQY. The full CDR3 protein is CAWTGTGYEQYF.

With regard to this clone: The gene names here belong to mouse. The CDR3 end lies 1 residue beyond the end of the read and is filled in from the germline J gene. V and J are TRBV26 and TRBJ2-7; 8 bases match TRBD1. Germline V gene data show CDR1 as KGHPV and CDR2 as FQNQEV (reference sequence). The V and J ends lost 2 bases and 5 bases, in that order; junction bases with no gene match: 2. The CDR3 covers 13 residues. The DNA read from the CDR3 is TGTGCCAGCAGTCTGCTGACAGGGGATGAACAGTAC. This encodes CASSLLTGDEQY. The whole CDR3 sequence reads CASSLLTGDEQYF.

With regard to this clone: Each gene name is a mouse one. From the germline J gene comes the end of the CDR3, since the read stops 1 residue before it. J is TRBJ2-7 and V is TRBV5; 9 bases are shared with TRBD2. Germline V gene sequence: CDR1 LGHNA, CDR2 YNLKQL (reference sequence). The CDR3 is 14 amino acids. V trimming: 8 bases; J trimming: 0 bases; junction bases outside the gene matches: 5. CDR3 DNA, as far as it was read: TGTGCCAGCTCTGCTGGGGGGGTCTCCTATGAACAGTAC. Amino acids: CASSAGGVSYEQY. The full CDR3 is CASSAGGVSYEQYF.

This clone occurred a few times. Gene labels here are mouse ones. Here the CDR3 reads CASSQVGGHYAEQFF. Incomplete CDR3 DNA: TGTGCCAGCAGCCAAGTTGGGGGGCACTATGCTGAGCAGTTC. J is TRBJ2-1 and V is TRBV2, with TRBD2 as a possible D gene (7 bases). Sequencing ends 1 residue short of the CDR3 end; the germline J gene provides the rest. Germline V gene sequence: CDR1 LGHNA, CDR2 YSYQKL. Trimming took 1 base from V and 2 from J, leaving 9 bases between them. The CDR3 covers 15 residues.

A remark on this clone: Gene names are mouse gene names. The read stops 1 residue short of the end of the CDR3; the missing end is completed from the germline J gene. The chain uses TRBV24 and TRBJ1-2, with 12 bases aligning to TRBD1. The ends lost 4 bases at V and 4 bases at J; junction bases unmatched: 4. Germline CDR1 and CDR2: KGHTA and FRNEEI. The CDR3 has 15 amino acids. The CDR3 bases that were read are TGTGCCAGCAGTCGGGACAGGGGGCAGGGCTCCGACTACACC. As protein: CASSRDRGQGSDYT. The full CDR3 sequence reads CASSRDRGQGSDYTF.

Worth noting for this clone: Gene names refer to mouse genes. The CDR3 extends 1 residue past the end of the read, so its final part is completed from the germline J gene. The chain joins TRBV26 to TRBJ2-3; 9 bases map to TRBD1. There are 16 residues in the CDR3. Looked up from germline, CDR1 is KGHPV and CDR2 is FQNQEV (reference sequence). The ends lost 3 bases at V and 0 bases at J; junction bases unmatched: 4. CDR3 DNA, as far as it was read: TGTGCCAGCAGTCTCGGGACAGGGAGAAGTGCAGAAACGCTGTAT. Protein product: CASSLGTGRSAETLY. The entire CDR3 reads CASSLGTGRSAETLYF. Using reference TRBV26 and TRBJ2-3 for the parts outside the CDR3, the full variable domain is NSKVIQTPRYLVKGQGQKAKMRCIPEKGHPVVFWYQQNKNNEFKFLINFQNQEVLQQIDMTEKRFSAECPSNSPCSLEIQSSEAGDSALYLCASSLGTGRSAETLYFGSGTRLTVL.

This clone was seen only a few times. Gene names denote mouse genes. Coverage ceases 1 residue before the CDR3 finishes, and the germline J gene fills in the end. The rearrangement uses TRBV13-2 and TRBJ2-7; TRBD2 agrees at 11 bases. Germline CDR1 and CDR2: NNHNN and SYGAGS (reference sequence). V was pared by 6 bases and J by 3 bases, with 5 bases of the junction left unmatched. The CDR3 length is 14 residues. The CDR3 here is CASVKLGGRYEQYF. The part of the CDR3 DNA that was read is TGTGCCAGCGTCAAACTGGGGGGGCGCTATGAACAGTAC.

With respect to this clone: The gene names here belong to mouse. The CDR3 is cut off 1 residue early in the read; its end comes from the germline J gene. The gene calls are TRBV1 and TRBJ2-4; D possibly uses TRBD1 or TRBD2 (5 bases each). This CDR3 has 14 amino acids. In germline, CDR1 is NSQYPW, CDR2 LRSPGD (reference sequence). Trimming shortened V by 1 base and J by 0 bases, and 5 bases separated the two germline ends. Partial CDR3 DNA: TGCACCTGCAGTGCAGGGGGGAGTCAAAACACCTTGTAC. This translates into CTCSAGGSQNTLY. The CDR3 as a whole reads CTCSAGGSQNTLYF.

To note about this clone: Genes here carry mouse names. The read ends 1 residue before the CDR3 terminus; that terminus is restored from the germline J gene. The rearrangement joins TRBV26 to TRBJ2-3; TRBD2 matches at 7 bases. CDR3 size: 15 residues. Germline loops: CDR1 KGHPV, CDR2 FQNQEV (reference sequence). After removal of 6 bases from V and 1 base from J, the junction contained 7 bases not matched to a gene. The CDR3 is CASSQTGAGAETLYF. The part of the CDR3 DNA that was read is TGTGCCAGCAGCCAAACTGGGGCGGGTGCAGAAACGCTGTAT.